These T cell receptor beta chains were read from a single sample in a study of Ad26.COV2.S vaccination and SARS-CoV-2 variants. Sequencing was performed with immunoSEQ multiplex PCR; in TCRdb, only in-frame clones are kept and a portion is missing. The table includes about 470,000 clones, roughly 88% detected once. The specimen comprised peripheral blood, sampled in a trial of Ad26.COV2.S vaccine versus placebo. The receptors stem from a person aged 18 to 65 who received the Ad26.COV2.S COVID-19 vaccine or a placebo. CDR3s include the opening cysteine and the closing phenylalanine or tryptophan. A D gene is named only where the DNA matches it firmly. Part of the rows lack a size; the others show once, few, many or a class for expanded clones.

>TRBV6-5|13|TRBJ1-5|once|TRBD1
TGTGCCAGCAGCTCAGGGGGTAATCAGCCCCAGCATTTT
CASSSGGNQPQHF
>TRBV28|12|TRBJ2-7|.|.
TGTGCCAGCGGGGACGGATACTACGAGCAGTACTTC
CASGDGYYEQYF
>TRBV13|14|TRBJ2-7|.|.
TGTGCCAGCAGCTTAGGCCCCTTCACCTACGAGCAGTACTTC
CASSLGPFTYEQYF
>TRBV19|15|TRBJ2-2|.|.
TGTGCCAGTATGTCGTCTGCGGGTGGGACCGGGGAGCTGTTTTTT
CASMSSAGGTGELFF
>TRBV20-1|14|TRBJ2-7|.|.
TGCAGTGCTAGTCACAGCGGAGTAGACTACGAGCAGTACTTC
CSASHSGVDYEQYF
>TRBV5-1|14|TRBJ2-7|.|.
TGCGCCAGCAGCTTCGAAGACGCTATGGCCGAGCAGTACTTC
CASSFEDAMAEQYF
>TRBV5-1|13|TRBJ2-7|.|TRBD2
TGCGCCAGCAGCCAGACTAGCTACCACGAGCAGTACTTC
CASSQTSYHEQYF
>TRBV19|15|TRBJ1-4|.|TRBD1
TGTGCCAGTAGTGTCGACAGGGCAACTAATGAAAAACTGTTTTTT
CASSVDRATNEKLFF
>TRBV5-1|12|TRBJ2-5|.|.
TGCGCCAGCACGGACTCGCAAGAGACCCAGTACTTC
CASTDSQETQYF
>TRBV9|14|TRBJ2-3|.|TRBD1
TGTGCCAGCAGCGCTAGGGGGCTGGCAGATACGCAGTATTTT
CASSARGLADTQYF
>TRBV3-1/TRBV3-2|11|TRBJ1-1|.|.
TGTGCCAGCGTAGGAAACACTGAAGCTTTCTTT
CASVGNTEAFF
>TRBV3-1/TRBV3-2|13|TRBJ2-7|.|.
TGTGCCAGCAGCCAATGGGACACCTACGAGCAGTACTTC
CASSQWDTYEQYF
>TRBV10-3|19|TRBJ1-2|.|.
TGTGCCATCAGTGATGTGCCAGGGCATCCTTCCCAGGAAATTTATGGCTACACCTTC
CAISDVPGHPSQEIYGYTF
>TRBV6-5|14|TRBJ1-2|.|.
TGTGCCAGCAGTTACGCCCCCGGATTGGATGGCTACACCTTC
CASSYAPGLDGYTF
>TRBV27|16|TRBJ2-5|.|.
TGTGCCAGCAGTTTATTTGCCGTAGCTAGCCAAGAGACCCAGTACTTC
CASSLFAVASQETQYF
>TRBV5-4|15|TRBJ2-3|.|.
TGTGCCAGCAGCTTGGGGGGTCAGGGGTCAGATACGCAGTATTTT
CASSLGGQGSDTQYF
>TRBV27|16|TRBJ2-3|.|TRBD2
TGTGCCAGCAGTTTATCGCCGGAGAGCGGGAGATTTAGGCAGTATTTT
CASSLSPESGRFRQYF
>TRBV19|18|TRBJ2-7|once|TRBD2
TGTGCCAGTAGTATTAGGTTGGCGAGTCCGACTAGCTCGTACGAGCAGTACTTC
CASSIRLASPTSSYEQYF
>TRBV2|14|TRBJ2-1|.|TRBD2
TGTGCCAGCAACCAGCGGGAGGCGGGCAATGAGCAGTTCTTC
CASNQREAGNEQFF
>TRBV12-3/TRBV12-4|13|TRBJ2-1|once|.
TGTGCCAGCAGTTTATCGGGAGTGGGTGAGCAGTTCTTC
CASSLSGVGEQFF
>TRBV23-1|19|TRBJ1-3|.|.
TGCGCCAGCAGTCAATCTTCGACTATCCCGGGACGCCCTTTGAGGGGCATATATTTT
CASSQSSTIPGRPLRGIYF
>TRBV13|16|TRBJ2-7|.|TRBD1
TGTGCCAGCAGCTTACTCCCGGGACAGGGGGCAAGCGAGCAGTACTTC
CASSLLPGQGASEQYF
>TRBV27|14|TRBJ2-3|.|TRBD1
TGTGCCAGCAGTTTCAGGACAGGAACAGATACGCAGTATTTT
CASSFRTGTDTQYF
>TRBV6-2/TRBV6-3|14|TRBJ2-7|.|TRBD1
TGTGCCAGCAGTCCATACAGGGGATTCTACGAGCAGTACTTC
CASSPYRGFYEQYF
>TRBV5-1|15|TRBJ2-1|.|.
TGCGCCAGCAGCTTAGGGGGAGGTCCCTACAATGAGCAGTTCTTC
CASSLGGGPYNEQFF
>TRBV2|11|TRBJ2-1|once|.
TGTGCCAGCATAACGAACAATGAGCAGTTCTTC
CASITNNEQFF